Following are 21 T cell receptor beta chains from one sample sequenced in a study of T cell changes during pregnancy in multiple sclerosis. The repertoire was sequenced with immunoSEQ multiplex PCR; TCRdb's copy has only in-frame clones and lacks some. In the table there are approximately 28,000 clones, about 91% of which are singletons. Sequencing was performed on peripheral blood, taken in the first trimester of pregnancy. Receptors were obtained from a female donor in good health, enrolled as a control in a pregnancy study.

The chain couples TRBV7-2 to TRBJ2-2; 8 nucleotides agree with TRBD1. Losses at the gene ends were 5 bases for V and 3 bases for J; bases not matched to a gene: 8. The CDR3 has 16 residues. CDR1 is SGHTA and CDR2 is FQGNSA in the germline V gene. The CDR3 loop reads CASSPRQGAHTGELFF. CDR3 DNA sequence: TGTGCCAGCAGCCCTAGGCAGGGGGCACACACCGGGGAGCTGTTTTTT.

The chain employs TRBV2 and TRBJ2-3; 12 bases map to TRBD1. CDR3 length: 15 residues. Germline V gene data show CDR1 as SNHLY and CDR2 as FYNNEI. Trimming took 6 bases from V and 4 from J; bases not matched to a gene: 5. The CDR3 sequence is CASRGTGGRADTQYF. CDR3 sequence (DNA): TGTGCCAGCAGGGGGACAGGGGGCAGGGCAGATACGCAGTATTTT.

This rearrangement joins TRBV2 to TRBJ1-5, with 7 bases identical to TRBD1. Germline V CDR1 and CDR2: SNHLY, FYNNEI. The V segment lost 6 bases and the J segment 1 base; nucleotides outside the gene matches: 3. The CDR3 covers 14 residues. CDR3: CASRSTGSNQPQHF. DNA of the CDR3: TGTGCCAGCAGGTCGACAGGGAGCAATCAGCCCCAGCATTTT.

CDR3 in amino acids: CASTPIKLTGPYEQYF. CDR3 bases: TGCGCCAGCACTCCAATAAAGCTGACAGGTCCCTACGAGCAGTACTTC. This chain joins TRBV5-1 and TRBJ2-7; D perhaps matches TRBD1 (6 bases). V was cut by 6 bases and J by 2 bases, with 21 bases left in between. Germline V gene sequence: CDR1 SGHRS, CDR2 YFSETQ. The CDR3 consists of 16 residues.

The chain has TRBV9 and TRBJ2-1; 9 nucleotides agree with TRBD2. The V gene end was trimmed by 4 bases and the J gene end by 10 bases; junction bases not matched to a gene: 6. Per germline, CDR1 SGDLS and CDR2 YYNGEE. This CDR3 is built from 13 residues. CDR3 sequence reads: CASSPLAGGEQFF. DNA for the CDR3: TGTGCCAGCAGCCCACTAGCGGGCGGGGAGCAGTTCTTC.

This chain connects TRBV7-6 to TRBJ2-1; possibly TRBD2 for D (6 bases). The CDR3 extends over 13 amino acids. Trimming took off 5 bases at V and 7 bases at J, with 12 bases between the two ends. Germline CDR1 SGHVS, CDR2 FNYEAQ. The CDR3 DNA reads TGTGCCAGCAGCCCCCAGGAGGGGAATGAGCAGTTCTTC. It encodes CASSPQEGNEQFF. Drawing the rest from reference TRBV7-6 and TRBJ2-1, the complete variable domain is GAGVSQSPRYKVTKRGQDVALRCDPISGHVSLYWYRQALGQGPEFLTYFNYEAQQDKSGLPNDRFSAERPEGSISTLTIQRTEQRDSAMYRCASSPQEGNEQFFGPGTRLTVL.

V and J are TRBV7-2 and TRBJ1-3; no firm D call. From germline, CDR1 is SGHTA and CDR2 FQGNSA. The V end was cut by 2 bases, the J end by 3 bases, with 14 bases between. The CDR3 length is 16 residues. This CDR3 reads CASSLPSGADGNTIYF. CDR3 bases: TGTGCCAGCAGCTTACCCTCTGGAGCAGATGGAAACACCATATATTTT.

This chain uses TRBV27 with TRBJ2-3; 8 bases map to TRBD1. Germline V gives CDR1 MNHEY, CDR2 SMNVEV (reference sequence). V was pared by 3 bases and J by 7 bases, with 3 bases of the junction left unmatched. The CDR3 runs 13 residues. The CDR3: CASSFQGAHTQYF. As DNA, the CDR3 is TGTGCCAGCAGTTTCCAGGGGGCACATACGCAGTATTTT.

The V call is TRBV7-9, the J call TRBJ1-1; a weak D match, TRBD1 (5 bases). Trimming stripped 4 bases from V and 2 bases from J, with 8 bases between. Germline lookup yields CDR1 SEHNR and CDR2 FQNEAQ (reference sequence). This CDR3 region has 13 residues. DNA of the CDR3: TGTGCCAGCAGCTACGGGGGAAACACTGAAGCTTTCTTT. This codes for CASSYGGNTEAFF.

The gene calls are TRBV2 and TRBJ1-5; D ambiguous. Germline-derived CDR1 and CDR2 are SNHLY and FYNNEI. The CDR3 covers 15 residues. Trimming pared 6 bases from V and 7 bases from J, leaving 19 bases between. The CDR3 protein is CASSPTVQTRQPQHF. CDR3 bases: TGTGCCAGCAGCCCCACAGTGCAGACCAGACAGCCCCAGCATTTT.

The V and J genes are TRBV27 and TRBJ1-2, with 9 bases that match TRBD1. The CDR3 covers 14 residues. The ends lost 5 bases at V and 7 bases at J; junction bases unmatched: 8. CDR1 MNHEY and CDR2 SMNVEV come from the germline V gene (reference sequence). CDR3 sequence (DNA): TGTGCCAGCAGTGCGTACAGGGGGCACCTTGGCTACACCTTC. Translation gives CASSAYRGHLGYTF.

The CDR3 DNA follows: TGTGCCAGCACCACGATCGGGACAGGCGACTATGGCTACACCTTC. This encodes CASTTIGTGDYGYTF. The rearrangement joins TRBV6-5 to TRBJ1-2; TRBD1 agrees at 8 bases. CDR3 length equals 15 residues. Trimming took 7 bases from V and 3 from J; bases not matched to a gene: 10. Germline V lookup: CDR1 MNHEY, CDR2 SVGAGI.

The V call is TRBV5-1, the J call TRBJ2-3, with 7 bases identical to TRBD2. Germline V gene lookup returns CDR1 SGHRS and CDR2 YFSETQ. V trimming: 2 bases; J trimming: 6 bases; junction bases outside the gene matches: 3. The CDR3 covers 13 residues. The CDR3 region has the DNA TGCGCCAGCAGCTTTTTCGGGGGGGATACGCAGTATTTT. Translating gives CASSFFGGDTQYF.

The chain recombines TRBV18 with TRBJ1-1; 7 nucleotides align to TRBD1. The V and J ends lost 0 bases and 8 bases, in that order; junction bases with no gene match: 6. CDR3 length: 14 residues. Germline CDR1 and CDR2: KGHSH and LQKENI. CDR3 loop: CASSPPGQWMEAFF. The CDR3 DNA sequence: TGTGCCAGCTCACCACCGGGACAGTGGATGGAAGCTTTCTTT.

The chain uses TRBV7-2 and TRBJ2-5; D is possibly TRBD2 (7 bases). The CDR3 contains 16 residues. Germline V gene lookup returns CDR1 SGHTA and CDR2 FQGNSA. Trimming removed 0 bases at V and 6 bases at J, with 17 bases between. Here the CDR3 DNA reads TGTGCCAGCAGCTTAGCGGGGGGGCTTTTGTTGAAGACCCAGTACTTC. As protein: CASSLAGGLLLKTQYF.

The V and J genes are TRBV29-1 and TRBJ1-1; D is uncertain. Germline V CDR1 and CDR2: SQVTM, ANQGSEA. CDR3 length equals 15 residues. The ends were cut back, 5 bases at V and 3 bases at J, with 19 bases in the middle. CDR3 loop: CSVPGEGHPYTEAFF. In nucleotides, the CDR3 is TGCAGCGTTCCGGGCGAGGGCCACCCCTACACTGAAGCTTTCTTT.

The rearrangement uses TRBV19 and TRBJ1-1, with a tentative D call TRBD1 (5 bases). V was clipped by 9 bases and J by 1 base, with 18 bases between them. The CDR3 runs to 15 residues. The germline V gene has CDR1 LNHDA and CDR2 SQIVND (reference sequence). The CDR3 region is CASRWRAQGNTEAFF. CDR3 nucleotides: TGTGCCAGCCGATGGAGGGCCCAGGGGAACACTGAAGCTTTCTTT.

The CDR3 DNA sequence: TGCGCCAGCAGCCAAGGGCCAGGGACTAATGAAAAACTGTTTTTT. Translation gives CASSQGPGTNEKLFF. This rearrangement joins TRBV4-3 to TRBJ1-4, with D perhaps TRBD1 (5 bases). The V end lost 1 base, the J end lost 2 bases, and 8 bases lay between the germline ends. This CDR3 comprises 15 residues. Germline V gives CDR1 LGHNA, CDR2 YSLEER.

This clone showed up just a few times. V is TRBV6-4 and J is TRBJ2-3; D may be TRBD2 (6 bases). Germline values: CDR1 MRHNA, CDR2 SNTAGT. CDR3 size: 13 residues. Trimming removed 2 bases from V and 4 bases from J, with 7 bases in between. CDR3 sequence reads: CASSDGEADTQYF. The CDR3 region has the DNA TGTGCCAGCAGTGACGGGGAGGCAGATACGCAGTATTTT.

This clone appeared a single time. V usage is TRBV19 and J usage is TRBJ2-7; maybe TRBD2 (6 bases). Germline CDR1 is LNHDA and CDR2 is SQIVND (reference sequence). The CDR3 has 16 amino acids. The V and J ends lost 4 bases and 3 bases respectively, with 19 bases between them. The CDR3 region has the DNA TGTGCCAGTAGTAACGAACCGGGACTCAAGAGCTACGAGCAGTACTTC. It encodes CASSNEPGLKSYEQYF. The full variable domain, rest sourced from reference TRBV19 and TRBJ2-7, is DGGITQSPKYLFRKEGQNVTLSCEQNLNHDAMYWYRQDPGQGLRLIYYSQIVNDFQKGDIAEGYSVSREKKESFPLTVTSAQKNPTAFYLCASSNEPGLKSYEQYFGPGTRLTVT.

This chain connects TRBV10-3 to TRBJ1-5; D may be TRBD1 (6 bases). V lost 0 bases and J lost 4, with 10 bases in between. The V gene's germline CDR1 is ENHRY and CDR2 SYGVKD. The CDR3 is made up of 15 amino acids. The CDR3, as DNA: TGTGCCATCAGTGAGTCCCGGACAGTAAATCAGCCCCAGCATTTT. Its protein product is CAISESRTVNQPQHF.